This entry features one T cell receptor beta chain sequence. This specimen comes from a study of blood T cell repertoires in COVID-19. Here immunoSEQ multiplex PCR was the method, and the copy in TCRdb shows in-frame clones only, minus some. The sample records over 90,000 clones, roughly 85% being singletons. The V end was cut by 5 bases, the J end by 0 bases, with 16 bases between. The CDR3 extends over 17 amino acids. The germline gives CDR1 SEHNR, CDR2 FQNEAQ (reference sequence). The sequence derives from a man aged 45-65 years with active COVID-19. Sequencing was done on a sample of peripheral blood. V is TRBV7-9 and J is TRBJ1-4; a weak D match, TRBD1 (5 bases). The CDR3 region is CASSPQGRVATNEKLFF. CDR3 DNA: TGTGCCAGCAGCCCTCAGGGCCGGGTAGCAACTAATGAAAAACTGTTTTTT.